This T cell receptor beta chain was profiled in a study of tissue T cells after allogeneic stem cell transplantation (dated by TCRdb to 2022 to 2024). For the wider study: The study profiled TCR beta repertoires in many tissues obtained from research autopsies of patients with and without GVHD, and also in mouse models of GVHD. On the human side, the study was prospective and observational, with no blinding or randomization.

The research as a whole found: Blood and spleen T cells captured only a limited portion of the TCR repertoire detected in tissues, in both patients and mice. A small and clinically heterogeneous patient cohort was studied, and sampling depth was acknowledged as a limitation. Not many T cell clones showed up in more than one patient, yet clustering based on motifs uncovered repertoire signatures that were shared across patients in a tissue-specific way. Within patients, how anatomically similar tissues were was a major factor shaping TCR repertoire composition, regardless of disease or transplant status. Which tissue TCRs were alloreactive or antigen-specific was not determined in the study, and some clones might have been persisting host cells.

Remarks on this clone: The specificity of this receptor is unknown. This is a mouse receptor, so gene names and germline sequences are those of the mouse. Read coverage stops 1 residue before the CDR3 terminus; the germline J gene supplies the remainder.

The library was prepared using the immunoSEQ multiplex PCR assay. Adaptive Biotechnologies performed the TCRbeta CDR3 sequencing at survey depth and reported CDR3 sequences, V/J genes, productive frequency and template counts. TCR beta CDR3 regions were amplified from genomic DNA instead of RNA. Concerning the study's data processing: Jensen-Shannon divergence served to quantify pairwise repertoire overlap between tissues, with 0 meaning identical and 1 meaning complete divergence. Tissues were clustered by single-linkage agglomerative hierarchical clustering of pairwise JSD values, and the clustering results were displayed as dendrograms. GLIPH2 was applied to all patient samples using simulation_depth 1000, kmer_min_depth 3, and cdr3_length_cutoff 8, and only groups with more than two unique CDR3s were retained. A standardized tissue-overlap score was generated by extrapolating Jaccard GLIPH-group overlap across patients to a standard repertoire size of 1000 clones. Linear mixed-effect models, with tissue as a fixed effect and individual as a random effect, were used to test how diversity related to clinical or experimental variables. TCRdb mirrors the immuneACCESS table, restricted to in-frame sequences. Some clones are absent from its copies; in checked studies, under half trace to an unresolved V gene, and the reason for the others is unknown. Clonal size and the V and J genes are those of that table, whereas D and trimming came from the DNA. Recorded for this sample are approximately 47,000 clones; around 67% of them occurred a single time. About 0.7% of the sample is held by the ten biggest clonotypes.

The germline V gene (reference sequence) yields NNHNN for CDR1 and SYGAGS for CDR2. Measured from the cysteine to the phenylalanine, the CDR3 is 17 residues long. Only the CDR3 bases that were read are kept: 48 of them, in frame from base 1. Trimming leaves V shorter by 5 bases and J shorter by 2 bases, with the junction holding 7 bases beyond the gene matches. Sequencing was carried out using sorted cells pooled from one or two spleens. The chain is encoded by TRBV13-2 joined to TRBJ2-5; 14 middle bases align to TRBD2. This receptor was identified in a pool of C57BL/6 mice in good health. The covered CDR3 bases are TGTGCCAGCGGGGGACTGGGGGGGCGCGGGAGCCAAGACACCCAGTAC. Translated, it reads CASGGLGGRGSQDTQY. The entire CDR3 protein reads CASGGLGGRGSQDTQYF.